These 3 T cell receptor beta chains originate from one sample sequenced in a study of shared clonotypes between healthy human individuals. Sequenced by immunoSEQ multiplex PCR; TCRdb stores in-frame clones only, minus some. This sample yields about 2.5 million clones, of which approximately 90% are seen a single time; approximately 0.39% belongs to the top ten. The specimen sequenced was naive CD4+ T cells from PBMCs. Subset indicated: CD45RA+ positively selected. The receptors derive from a young man in good health. Some clones in this sample may be carry-over from other donors' samples.

V is TRBV7-3 and J is TRBJ2-5; D gene ambiguous. This CDR3 has 12 amino acids. The V and J ends lost 2 bases and 7 bases respectively, with 8 bases between them. Germline lookup yields CDR1 SGHTA and CDR2 FQGTGA. CDR3 nucleotide sequence: TGTGCCAGCAGCTTAGCGGACGGGACCCAGTACTTC. Amino acid sequence: CASSLADGTQYF.

The J gene is TRBJ2-1, the V gene TRBV28; TRBD2 agrees at 8 bases. The J segment lost 0 bases and the V segment lost 6 bases, leaving 1 base of the junction unmatched. The CDR3 totals 14 residues. Germline CDR1 is MDHEN and CDR2 is SYDVKM. The CDR3 DNA is TGTGCCAGCAGAAGCGGGAGCTCCTACAATGAGCAGTTCTTC. The encoded protein is CASRSGSSYNEQFF.

The V gene is TRBV23-1, the J gene TRBJ2-7, with a weak D call TRBD2 (5 bases). TRBV23-1 counts as an open reading frame of uncertain function. The V gene lost 5 bases and the J gene lost 0 bases, with 11 bases spanning the gap. The CDR3 has 14 amino acids. The CDR3 here is CASSWSRDSYEQYF. DNA for the CDR3: TGCGCCAGCAGTTGGTCGAGGGACTCCTACGAGCAGTACTTC.